Detailed here is one T cell receptor (beta chain). The method was immunoSEQ multiplex PCR; TCRdb's version includes in-frame clones alone and lacks a portion of them. This table holds approximately 660,000 clones, around 87% found once. This sample was included in a study of shared T cell receptors in the human thymus. CDR3 length: 15 amino acids. V was pared by 2 bases and J by 3 bases, with 14 bases between. Germline V gene lookup returns CDR1 SGHTA and CDR2 FQGNSA. The sample also formed part of further work on human thymus T cells. That paper states: Healthy Finnish infants undergoing corrective surgery for congenital heart defects provided the donor material. The thymus tissue came from resections taken during corrective heart surgery. Within thymic and blood repertoires, V and J gene usage appeared to be biased. Related research examined unrelated individuals and reported that their thymic repertoires overlapped highly.

The V gene is TRBV7-2, the J gene TRBJ2-7; the D gene is possibly TRBD1 (6 bases). The origin of this receptor is a boy under two years old with a congenital heart defect. Sequenced material: thymocytes. In DNA, the CDR3 is TGTGCCAGCAGCTTACGAGTTTTGGACAGCTACGAGCAGTACTTC. The encoded protein is CASSLRVLDSYEQYF.